This T cell receptor beta chain was identified during a study of blood T cell repertoires in COVID-19. Turning to the study itself: Collection of acute and convalescent COVID-19 samples took place in the United States, Italy and Spain. Nucleic acid was either cDNA or gDNA, and it came from T cells, B-cell-depleted T cells, or PBMCs.

Unmatched junction bases numbered 10, after V lost 5 bases and J lost 4 bases. CDR1 is SEHNR, CDR2 FQNEAQ, per germline (reference sequence). The length of the CDR3 is 16 residues. In the original processing: Amplification of reference gene primers provided the estimated nucleated cell counts. TCRdb keeps only in-frame clones here, not all; method: immunoSEQ multiplex PCR. Clonal size and the V and J genes are those of that table, whereas D and trimming came from the DNA. The sample lists 100,000 to 110,000 clones; 80% were seen once. This sequence was found in a woman between 70 and 85 years old with acute or convalescent COVID-19. The chain employs TRBV7-9 and TRBJ2-3, with 9 nucleotides matching TRBD2. Sequencing was performed on peripheral blood. Written as DNA, the CDR3 is TGTGCCAGCAGCCGTGAGGCGGGGGGGAGCGCAGATACGCAGTATTTT. The encoded protein is CASSREAGGSADTQYF.